This TCR beta chain was sequenced during a study of blood T cell repertoires in COVID-19. Study summary: The United States, Italy and Spain provided the acute and convalescent COVID-19 samples. From T cells, B-cell-depleted T cells, or PBMCs came the material, which was cDNA or gDNA.

Trimming took 1 base from V and 4 from J, leaving 16 bases between them. The CDR3 contains 16 residues. The V gene's germline CDR1 is SGHTA and CDR2 FQGNSA. Authors' analysis steps: Quantification of nucleated cells was approximated via reference gene primer amplification. TCRdb's table, derived via immunoSEQ multiplex PCR, lists solely in-frame clones and lacks some. V, J and clone size are taken as reported in that table, and D and trimming were inferred from the DNA itself. The sample carries fewer than 250,000 clones, under 90% recorded once. This TCR was recovered from a man in his fifties with acute or convalescent COVID-19. The sequencing input was peripheral blood. V is TRBV7-2 and J is TRBJ1-2; maybe TRBD1 (5 bases). The DNA of the CDR3 is TGTGCCAGCAGCTTAGGGGGCGGTGCCGTGGGCTATGGCTACACCTTC. Translation gives CASSLGGGAVGYGYTF.